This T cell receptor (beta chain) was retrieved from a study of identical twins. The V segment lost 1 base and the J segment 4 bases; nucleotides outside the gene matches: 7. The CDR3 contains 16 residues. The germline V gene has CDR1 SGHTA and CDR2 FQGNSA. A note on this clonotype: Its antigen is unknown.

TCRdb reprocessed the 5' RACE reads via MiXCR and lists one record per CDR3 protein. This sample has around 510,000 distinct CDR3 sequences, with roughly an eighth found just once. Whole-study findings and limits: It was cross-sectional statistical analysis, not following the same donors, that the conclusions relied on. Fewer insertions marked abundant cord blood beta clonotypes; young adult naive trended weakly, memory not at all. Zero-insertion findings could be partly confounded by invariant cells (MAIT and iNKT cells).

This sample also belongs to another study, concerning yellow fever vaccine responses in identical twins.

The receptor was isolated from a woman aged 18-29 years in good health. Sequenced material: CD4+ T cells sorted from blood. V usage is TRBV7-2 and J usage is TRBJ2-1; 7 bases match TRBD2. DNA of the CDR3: TGTGCCAGCAGCTTAGATAAGCGGGGACGGTACAATGAGCAGTTCTTC. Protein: CASSLDKRGRYNEQFF.